This T cell receptor beta chain was recorded in a study of cytomegalovirus exposure and HLA in healthy donors. Background on the study: Membership in the Caucasian-associated ancestry cluster was found for around 81% of around 380 genotyped donors. Regarding the study as a whole: A highly shared variant cluster was judged a likely technical artifact. Accurate prediction of HLA-A and HLA-B alleles (for most subjects) was reportedly achieved from TCR beta sequences.

Germline V gene sequence: CDR1 MDHEN, CDR2 SYDVKM. The V and J ends lost 3 bases and 2 bases, in that order; junction bases with no gene match: 15. CDR3 length: 18 amino acids. The primer mix had 60 Vbeta and 13 Jbeta primers. Original analysis: A later analysis counted about 80 million unique TCR beta chains, some 12 million shared. Generated by immunoSEQ multiplex PCR, the TCRdb table keeps only in-frame clones and is missing some. The V and J calls and clone size were taken over from that table, and D and trimming were inferred from the DNA. The sample includes approximately 160,000 clones, 55% to 70% of them seen just once. As to this clone: Its antigen is not known.

Specimen: PBMCs. The origin of this receptor is a woman aged 30 to 39 in good health and CMV-seropositive. This chain joins TRBV28 and TRBJ2-7; 8 positions agree with TRBD2. This CDR3 is CASSFYTSSGAYTYEQYF. The CDR3 nucleotides are TGTGCCAGCAGTTTTTATACTAGTAGCGGGGCATATACCTACGAGCAGTACTTC.